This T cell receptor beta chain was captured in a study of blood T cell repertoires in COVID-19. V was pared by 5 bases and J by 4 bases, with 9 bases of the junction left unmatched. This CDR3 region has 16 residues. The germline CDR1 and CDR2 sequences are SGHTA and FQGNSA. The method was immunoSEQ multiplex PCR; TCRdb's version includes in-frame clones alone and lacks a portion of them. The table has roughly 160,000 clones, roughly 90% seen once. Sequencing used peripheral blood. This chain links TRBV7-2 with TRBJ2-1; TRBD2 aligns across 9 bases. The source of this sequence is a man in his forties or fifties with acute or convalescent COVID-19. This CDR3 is CASSPIGTSRYNEQFF. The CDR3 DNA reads TGTGCCAGCAGCCCTATTGGGACTAGCCGATACAATGAGCAGTTCTTC.